Each of the 10 T cell receptor beta chains below was sequenced from the same sample in a study of spatial heterogeneity in lung cancer. Regarding time point: sample taken at primary tumor resection. One entry per CDR3 protein, called by TCRdb with MiXCR from the 5' RACE reads. The repertoire holds 50,000 to 75,000 distinct CDR3 sequences, with approximately 6% as singletons. The sample here was PBMCs, taken at surgery. These receptors originate from a female donor with early-stage non-small cell lung cancer.

The chain uses TRBV5-6 and TRBJ1-1; TRBD1 might be the D (6 bases). Looked up from germline, CDR1 is SGHDT and CDR2 is YYEEEE. CDR3 size: 11 residues. Trimming left V 3 bases short and J 9 bases short, with 9 bases between. The CDR3 spells CASSSDSKAFF. CDR3 nucleotide sequence: TGTGCCAGCAGCTCGGACAGTAAAGCTTTCTTT.

A word on this clonotype: Just one base apart from a much larger clone, this may be a read error. The chain carries TRBV10-2 and TRBJ1-5; D remains ambiguous. The CDR3 covers 14 residues. From germline, CDR1 is WSHSY and CDR2 SAAADI. This CDR3 is CASSERNSYQPQHF. The CDR3, as DNA: TGCGCCAGCAGTGAAAGAAATAGCTATCAGCCCCAGCATTTT.

This chain uses TRBV5-1 with TRBJ2-3; TRBD1 agrees at 7 bases. Trimming removed 5 bases from V and 0 bases from J; junction bases left unmatched: 0. Germline CDR1 and CDR2: SGHRS and YFSETQ. CDR3 length equals 13 residues. CDR3 sequence (DNA): TGCGCCAGCAGGACAGGGAGCACAGATACGCAGTATTTT. This encodes CASRTGSTDTQYF.

This chain links TRBV20-1 with TRBJ2-1; 7 positions match TRBD2. V was pared by 1 base and J by 8 bases, with 2 bases of the junction left unmatched. CDR3 length equals 12 residues. Germline V gives CDR1 DFQATT, CDR2 SNEGSKA (reference sequence). CDR3 in DNA: TGCAGTGCTAGAGTGAGCGGGGATGAGCAGTTCTTC. Translating gives CSARVSGDEQFF.

The gene calls are TRBV12-3 or TRBV12-4 and TRBJ1-5, with 8 bases matching TRBD1. The CDR3 loop spans 15 amino acids. The V segment lost 5 bases and the J segment 5 bases; nucleotides outside the gene matches: 8. CDR3 nucleotides: TGTGCCAGCAGTCCGTCCAGGGGGCTTTATCAGCCCCAGCATTTT. This codes for CASSPSRGLYQPQHF.

This clonotype was recorded many times. J is TRBJ1-1 and V is TRBV11-2; D perhaps matches TRBD1 (5 bases). Germline V gene lookup returns CDR1 SGHAT and CDR2 FQNNGV. The V end was cut by 4 bases, the J end by 10 bases, with 19 bases between. The CDR3 sequence is 14 residues long. The CDR3 sequence is CASSSPTGWRGAFF. The CDR3, as DNA: TGTGCCAGCAGCTCCCCAACAGGCTGGAGGGGAGCTTTCTTT.

This clonotype was counted many times. The chain uses TRBV18 and TRBJ1-4; no clear D gene. The CDR3 length is 13 residues. With 3 bases removed from V and 13 bases from J, the gap between germline ends came to 15 bases. In germline, CDR1 is KGHSH, CDR2 LQKENI. The CDR3 nucleotides are TGTGCCAGCTCACCCCCCGGACCCCCTGCACTGTTTTTT. Translated, it gives CASSPPGPPALFF. The full variable domain, in which reference TRBV18 and TRBJ1-4 provide the parts outside the CDR3, is NAGVMQNPRHLVRRRGQEARLRCSPMKGHSHVYWYRQLPEEGLKFMVYLQKENIIDESGMPKERFSAEFPKEGPSILRIQQVVRGDSAAYFCASSPPGPPALFFGSGTQLSVL.

This clonotype has just a few counts. V gene TRBV19 combines with J gene TRBJ2-6; 9 bases are shared with TRBD1. J was trimmed by 0 bases and V by 3 bases; bases with no gene match: 12. The germline V gene has CDR1 LNHDA and CDR2 SQIVND (reference sequence). The length of the CDR3 is 20 residues. The DNA of the CDR3 is TGTGCCAGTAGTATTTACGGACAGGGGACCATACCCTCTGGGGCCAACGTCCTGACTTTC. Its translation: CASSIYGQGTIPSGANVLTF. Looking up the rest from reference TRBV19 and TRBJ2-6 gives the full variable domain: DGGITQSPKYLFRKEGQNVTLSCEQNLNHDAMYWYRQDPGQGLRLIYYSQIVNDFQKGDIAEGYSVSREKKESFPLTVTSAQKNPTAFYLCASSIYGQGTIPSGANVLTFGAGSRLTVL.

This rearrangement joins TRBV27 to TRBJ1-5, with no clear D. CDR1 is MNHEY and CDR2 is SMNVEV in the germline V gene (reference sequence). There are 17 residues in the CDR3. V was cut by 5 bases and J by 3 bases, with 20 bases left in between. The CDR3 is CASSPSPGRTANQPQHF. CDR3 coding DNA: TGTGCCAGCAGTCCAAGTCCGGGGAGGACCGCCAATCAGCCCCAGCATTTT.

This clonotype was seen many times. The CDR3 sequence is CASSLPGGYQPQHF. The CDR3 DNA is TGTGCCAGCAGCTTACCTGGGGGATATCAGCCCCAGCATTTT. V and J are TRBV7-2 and TRBJ1-5, with D maybe TRBD1 (5 bases). The V end lost 2 bases, the J end lost 5 bases, and 10 bases lay between the germline ends. The CDR3 runs to 14 residues. CDR1 and CDR2 from the germline V gene are SGHTA and FQGNSA.